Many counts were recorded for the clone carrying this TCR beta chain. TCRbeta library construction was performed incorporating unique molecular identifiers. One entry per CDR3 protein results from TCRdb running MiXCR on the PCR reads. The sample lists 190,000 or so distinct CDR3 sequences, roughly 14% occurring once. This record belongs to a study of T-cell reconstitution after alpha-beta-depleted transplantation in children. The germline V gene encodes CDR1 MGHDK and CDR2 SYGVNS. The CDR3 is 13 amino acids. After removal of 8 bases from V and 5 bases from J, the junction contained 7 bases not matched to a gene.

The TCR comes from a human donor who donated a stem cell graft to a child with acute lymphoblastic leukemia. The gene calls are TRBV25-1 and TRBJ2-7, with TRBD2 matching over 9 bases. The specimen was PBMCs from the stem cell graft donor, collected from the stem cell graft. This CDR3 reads CASGGLAGHEQYF. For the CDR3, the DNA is TGTGCCAGCGGTGGGCTAGCGGGACACGAGCAGTACTTC.